These 27 T cell receptor beta chains share one sample of origin, sequenced in a study of OX40 agonist ivuxolimab in advanced cancers. Generated by immunoSEQ multiplex PCR, the TCRdb table keeps only in-frame clones and is missing some. The sample shows tens of thousands of clones, approximately 86% of them seen only once. Sequences were derived from CD4+ or CD8+ T cells sorted from blood, sampled in a trial of the OX40 agonist ivuxolimab. These receptors originate from an adult with an advanced solid tumor such as melanoma, head and neck, liver or kidney cancer.

In its sample, this clone was seen a few times. The V and J genes are TRBV6-5 and TRBJ2-3, with TRBD1 identical over 9 bases. Germline trimming cut 8 bases from V and 2 bases from J; bases unmatched to any gene: 8. Germline V CDR1 and CDR2: MNHEY, SVGAGI. The CDR3 is 15 amino acids. The CDR3 is CASRPGTGFTDTQYF. The DNA for the CDR3 is TGTGCCAGCCGACCAGGGACAGGGTTCACAGATACGCAGTATTTT.

The chain employs TRBV19 and TRBJ2-3; D is ambiguous. Germline V gives CDR1 LNHDA, CDR2 SQIVND (reference sequence). V lost 3 bases and J lost 0, with 7 bases in between. The CDR3 has 14 residues. The CDR3 coding sequence is TGTGCCAGTAGTATTTTTGCTAGCACAGATACGCAGTATTTT. Translating gives CASSIFASTDTQYF.

The V and J genes are TRBV15 and TRBJ2-3, with 8 bases aligning to TRBD1. Germline loops: CDR1 LNHNV, CDR2 YYDKDF (reference sequence). Losses at the gene ends were 1 base for V and 1 base for J; bases not matched to a gene: 1. The CDR3 has 15 residues. The DNA for the CDR3 is TGTGCCACCAGCAGAGTGGGACAGGGCACAGATACGCAGTATTTT. Its protein product is CATSRVGQGTDTQYF.

V is TRBV6-1 and J is TRBJ2-3; perhaps D is TRBD1 or TRBD2 (6 bases each). Germline loops: CDR1 MNHNS, CDR2 SASEGT. Deletions cut 3 bases from V and 2 bases from J, with 12 bases between. CDR3 length: 15 residues. CDR3 nucleotides: TGTGCCAGCAGTGATTCTGGGGGGCTCACAGATACGCAGTATTTT. This gives the protein CASSDSGGLTDTQYF.

This chain connects TRBV27 to TRBJ1-2; D perhaps matches TRBD1 (6 bases). V was clipped by 4 bases and J by 4 bases, with 25 bases between them. Germline values: CDR1 MNHEY, CDR2 SMNVEV (reference sequence). This CDR3 is 18 amino acids long. The CDR3 spells CASSSWALIDGGPYGYTF. The CDR3 nucleotides read TGTGCCAGCAGTTCCTGGGCCCTTATTGACGGGGGGCCCTATGGCTACACCTTC.

This sequence joins TRBV7-3 and TRBJ1-1, with 12 nucleotides matching TRBD1. The CDR3 spans 14 residues. The germline V gene encodes CDR1 SGHTA and CDR2 FQGTGA. Losses at the gene ends were 5 bases for V and 7 bases for J; bases not matched to a gene: 5. Here the CDR3 DNA reads TGTGCCAGCAGCCCAGGGACAGGGGGCGATGAAGCTTTCTTT. This encodes CASSPGTGGDEAFF.

This clone has just one count. This chain joins TRBV7-6 and TRBJ1-1, with 11 bases aligning to TRBD1. The CDR3 consists of 15 residues. Per the germline V gene, CDR1 is SGHVS and CDR2 is FNYEAQ. The junction had 9 bases not matched to a gene; V was cut back by 5 bases and J by 7 bases. The CDR3 DNA reads as TGTGCCAGCAGCCGCGCGGACAGGGGGCGAATTGAAGCTTTCTTT. This translates into CASSRADRGRIEAFF.

The chain employs TRBV7-2 and TRBJ1-6; possible D gene TRBD1, 5 bases. Germline V gives CDR1 SGHTA, CDR2 FQGNSA. The CDR3 is 14 amino acids. V lost 5 bases, J lost 9 bases, and 14 bases lay in between. This CDR3 reads CASSPDWGISPLHF. CDR3 bases: TGTGCCAGCAGCCCGGACTGGGGGATTTCACCCCTCCACTTT.

This clone qualifies as medium-sized (0.01 to 0.1%). Additional DNA sequences in this sample encode the identical CDR3. The CDR3 spells CASSRPYNEQFF. The CDR3 nucleotides are TGTGCCAGCAGCCGACCTTACAATGAGCAGTTCTTC. The J gene is TRBJ2-1, the V gene TRBV6-6; D is unresolved. CDR1 is MNHNY and CDR2 is SVGAGI in the germline V gene (reference sequence). V lost 6 bases and J lost 4, with 7 bases in between. This CDR3 comprises 12 residues.

The rearrangement uses TRBV5-6 and TRBJ2-5; TRBD2 matches 8 bases. The CDR3 consists of 18 residues. Germline V gene data show CDR1 as SGHDT and CDR2 as YYEEEE. V gave up 0 bases and J gave up 5 bases; unmatched junction bases: 15. The CDR3 DNA follows: TGTGCCAGCAGCTTGGATAGGGCGGGGGGCACTCGAGGGGAGACCCAGTACTTC. Encoded protein: CASSLDRAGGTRGETQYF.

The V gene is TRBV5-1, the J gene TRBJ2-1, with 12 bases matching TRBD2. With 3 bases clipped from V and 7 bases from J, the junction kept 5 bases outside the gene matches. The germline gives CDR1 SGHRS, CDR2 YFSETQ. The CDR3 spans 15 residues. The CDR3 sequence: CASSWGLAGKNEQFF. CDR3 DNA: TGCGCCAGCAGCTGGGGACTAGCGGGTAAGAATGAGCAGTTCTTC. The full variable domain, with the rest looked up from reference TRBV5-1 and TRBJ2-1, is KAGVTQTPRYLIKTRGQQVTLSCSPISGHRSVSWYQQTPGQGLQFLFEYFSETQRNKGNFPGRFSGRQFSNSRSEMNVSTLELGDSALYLCASSWGLAGKNEQFFGPGTRLTVL.

The chain links TRBV5-4 to TRBJ2-3, with D perhaps TRBD2 (6 bases). Trimming stripped 2 bases from V and 6 bases from J, with 7 bases between. The CDR3 is made up of 12 amino acids. Germline V CDR1 and CDR2: SGHNT, YYREEE (reference sequence). DNA of the CDR3: TGTGCCAGCAGCTTAGGAGGGGATACGCAGTATTTT. It yields the protein CASSLGGDTQYF.

The chain is built from TRBV5-5 and TRBJ1-6; D remains ambiguous. The CDR3 sequence is 14 residues long. In germline, CDR1 is SGHKS, CDR2 YYEKEE (reference sequence). With 4 bases removed from V and 3 bases from J, the gap between germline ends came to 8 bases. The CDR3 loop reads CASSDGVYNSPLHF. In nucleotides, the CDR3 is TGTGCCAGCAGCGACGGAGTCTATAATTCACCCCTCCACTTT.

The gene calls are TRBV2 and TRBJ1-2; possible D gene TRBD1, 6 bases. Germline lookup yields CDR1 SNHLY and CDR2 FYNNEI. Trimming took off 0 bases at V and 4 bases at J, with 15 bases between the two ends. The CDR3 runs 16 residues. Here the CDR3 reads CASSEARGPTPYGYTF. DNA of the CDR3: TGTGCCAGCAGTGAAGCCCGGGGGCCCACGCCCTATGGCTACACCTTC.

V and J are TRBV28 and TRBJ2-1, with unresolved D. The V end was cut by 8 bases, the J end by 3 bases, with 11 bases between. CDR1 and CDR2 (germline): MDHEN, SYDVKM. CDR3 length: 13 amino acids. The CDR3 sequence is CASENDDYNEQFF. Here the CDR3 DNA reads TGTGCCAGCGAGAATGACGACTACAATGAGCAGTTCTTC.

This rearrangement joins TRBV6-5 to TRBJ1-1, with D tentatively TRBD1 (5 bases). Trimming took off 2 bases at V and 1 base at J, with 8 bases between the two ends. The CDR3 has 14 residues. CDR1 and CDR2 (germline): MNHEY, SVGAGI. The chain's CDR3 is CASSYTTGNTEAFF. The CDR3 coding sequence is TGTGCCAGCAGTTACACTACAGGGAACACTGAAGCTTTCTTT.

This clone was recorded a few times. This chain connects TRBV11-2 to TRBJ2-7; D ambiguous. The CDR3 is 14 amino acids. Germline assignment: CDR1 SGHAT and CDR2 FQNNGV. Trimming stripped 3 bases from V and 2 bases from J, with 11 bases between. CDR3 sequence (DNA): TGTGCCAGCAGCTTCCCAAAGCGTCCCTACGAGCAGTACTTC. Translated: CASSFPKRPYEQYF.

The V call is TRBV15, the J call TRBJ1-5, with TRBD1 as a possible D gene (5 bases). Trimming shortened V by 5 bases and J by 4 bases, and 18 bases separated the two germline ends. The CDR3 is made up of 16 amino acids. Germline values: CDR1 LNHNV, CDR2 YYDKDF (reference sequence). This CDR3 is CATSALAYRGNQPQHF. In DNA form, the CDR3 reads TGTGCCACCAGCGCCCTCGCGTATCGGGGGAATCAGCCCCAGCATTTT.

V gene TRBV6-5 combines with J gene TRBJ1-2; D is ambiguous. Germline CDR1 reads MNHEY; CDR2 reads SVGAGI. The CDR3 is made up of 13 amino acids. V was clipped by 2 bases and J by 5 bases, with 9 bases between them. This chain's CDR3 is CASSYTGSYGYTF. The CDR3 DNA is TGTGCCAGCAGTTACACGGGCTCTTATGGCTACACCTTC.

The sample holds a few counts of this clone. The J gene is TRBJ2-5, the V gene TRBV2, with D possibly matching TRBD1 (5 bases). This CDR3 has 13 residues. Germline CDR1 is SNHLY and CDR2 is FYNNEI. V gave up 4 bases and J gave up 5 bases, with 11 bases separating them. CDR3 sequence (DNA): TGTGCCAGCAGTGTCTCAGGGAAGGAGACCCAGTACTTC. Protein product: CASSVSGKETQYF.

A few counts support this clone. This chain joins TRBV15 and TRBJ2-3; D is perhaps TRBD1 (6 bases). The V gene lost 5 bases and the J gene lost 4 bases, with 10 bases spanning the gap. In germline, CDR1 is LNHNV, CDR2 YYDKDF (reference sequence). The CDR3 sequence is 13 residues long. CDR3 amino acids: CATSLDSSDTQYF. In DNA, the CDR3 is TGTGCCACCAGCCTGGACAGTTCAGATACGCAGTATTTT.

This rearrangement joins TRBV4-1 to TRBJ2-7; no firm D call. With 0 bases removed from V and 2 bases from J, the gap between germline ends came to 8 bases. CDR1 is MGHRA, CDR2 YSYEKL, per germline. This CDR3 has 14 amino acids. In DNA, the CDR3 is TGCGCCAGCAGCCAAGATTGGGGAACCTACGAGCAGTACGTC. It specifies CASSQDWGTYEQYV.

This chain uses TRBV7-8 with TRBJ1-5; tentatively, D is TRBD1 (5 bases). This CDR3 contains 16 residues. Germline CDR1 and CDR2: SGHVS and FQNEAQ. V shed 2 bases and J shed 0 bases, with 11 bases lying between them. CDR3: CASSLTGEYSNQPQHF. CDR3 coding DNA: TGTGCCAGCAGCTTAACAGGAGAATATAGCAATCAGCCCCAGCATTTT.

The chain carries TRBV25-1 and TRBJ1-1; D is unclear. Germline-derived CDR1 and CDR2 are MGHDK and SYGVNS. The CDR3 is 13 amino acids. Deletions cut 4 bases from V and 1 base from J, with 7 bases between. Here the CDR3 DNA reads TGTGCCAGCAGTGTAGGCAGGAACACTGAAGCTTTCTTT. This gives the protein CASSVGRNTEAFF.

The chain couples TRBV5-1 to TRBJ2-5; 9 bases line up with TRBD1. Germline V gene lookup returns CDR1 SGHRS and CDR2 YFSETQ. The CDR3 totals 16 residues. The ends lost 0 bases at V and 5 bases at J; junction bases unmatched: 8. This chain's CDR3 is CASSLGQGGSWETQYF. CDR3 coding DNA: TGCGCCAGCAGCTTGGGACAGGGGGGTTCCTGGGAGACCCAGTACTTC.

This clone was recorded once. This chain links TRBV5-4 with TRBJ1-3; weak D call: TRBD1 (6 bases). The CDR3 has 15 amino acids. V lost 1 base and J lost 4, with 12 bases in between. Germline V CDR1 and CDR2: SGHNT, YYREEE (reference sequence). CDR3 coding DNA: TGTGCCAGCAGCTTGCGTGGGGGCCCGGGAAACACCATATATTTT. It translates to CASSLRGGPGNTIYF.

In its sample, this clone was seen once. V gene TRBV29-1 combines with J gene TRBJ1-2; 10 bases agree with TRBD1. V lost 5 bases to trimming and J lost 4 bases; unmatched junction nucleotides: 22. Germline lookup yields CDR1 SQVTM and CDR2 ANQGSEA. CDR3 length: 19 amino acids. In DNA, the CDR3 is TGCAGCGTTCCAAGTTTGGGACAGGGGCATTCCACTCTACGCTATGGCTACACCTTC. Its protein product is CSVPSLGQGHSTLRYGYTF.